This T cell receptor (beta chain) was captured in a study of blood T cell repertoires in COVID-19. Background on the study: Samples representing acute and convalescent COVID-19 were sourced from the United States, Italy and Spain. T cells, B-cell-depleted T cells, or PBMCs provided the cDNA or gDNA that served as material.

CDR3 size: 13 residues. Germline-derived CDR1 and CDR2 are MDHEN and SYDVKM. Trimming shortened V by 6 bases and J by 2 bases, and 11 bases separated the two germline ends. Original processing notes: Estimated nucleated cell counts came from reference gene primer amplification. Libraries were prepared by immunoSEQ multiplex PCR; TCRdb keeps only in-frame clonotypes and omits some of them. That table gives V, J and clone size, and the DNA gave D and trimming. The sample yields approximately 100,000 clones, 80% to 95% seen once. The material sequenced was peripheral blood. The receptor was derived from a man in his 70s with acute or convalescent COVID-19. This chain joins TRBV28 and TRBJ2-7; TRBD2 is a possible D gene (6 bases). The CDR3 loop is CASSPGGPYEQYF. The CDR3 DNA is TGTGCCAGCAGCCCCGGGGGTCCCTACGAGCAGTACTTC. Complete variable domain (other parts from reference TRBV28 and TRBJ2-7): DVKVTQSSRYLVKRTGEKVFLECVQDMDHENMFWYRQDPGLGLRLIYFSYDVKMKEKGDIPEGYSVSREKKERFSLILESASTNQTSMYLCASSPGGPYEQYFGPGTRLTVT.